This T cell receptor (beta chain) was observed in a study of identical twins. This clonotype showed up many times. Its cognate antigen is unknown. General observations from the study: A lower insertion count was a feature of abundant cord blood beta clonotypes, with no such feature in memory repertoires. The conclusions drew on cross-sectional statistical analysis instead of tracking the same donors.

A universal primer site arose from template switching, and cDNA bore unique molecular identifiers. TCRdb re-called the 5' RACE reads through MiXCR, storing one row per CDR3 protein. The sample has a few hundred thousand distinct CDR3 sequences, about 8% seen once. V dropped 2 bases and J dropped 8; count of bases not matched to a gene: 12. CDR3 length: 16 amino acids. Germline V lookup: CDR1 SEHNR, CDR2 FQNEAQ (reference sequence). These data also formed part of another study, on yellow fever vaccine responses in identical twins.

This chain links TRBV7-9 with TRBJ2-1; 7 bases align to TRBD2. This clonotype was obtained from a woman younger than 30 in good health. Sequencing used CD8+ T cells sorted from blood. CDR3 bases: TGTGCCAGCAGCTTAAGGGTTGGGAGGGTCGGGGATGAGCAGTTCTTC. It is translated as CASSLRVGRVGDEQFF.